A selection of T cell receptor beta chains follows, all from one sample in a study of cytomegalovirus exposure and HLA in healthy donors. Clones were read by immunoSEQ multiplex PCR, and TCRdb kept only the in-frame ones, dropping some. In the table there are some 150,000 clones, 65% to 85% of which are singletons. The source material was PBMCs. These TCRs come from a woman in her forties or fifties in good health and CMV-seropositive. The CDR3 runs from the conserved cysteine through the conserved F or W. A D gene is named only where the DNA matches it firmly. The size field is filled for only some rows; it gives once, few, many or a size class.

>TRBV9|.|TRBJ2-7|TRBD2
CASSLTLAGTRSEQYF
TGTGCCAGCAGCTTAACTCTAGCGGGAACCAGGAGCGAGCAGTACTTC
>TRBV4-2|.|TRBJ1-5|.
CASSRGGISPQHF
TGTGCCAGCAGCCGGGGAGGTATCTCGCCCCAGCATTTT
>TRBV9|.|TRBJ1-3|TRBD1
CASSVAYRGDTIYF
TGTGCCAGCAGCGTAGCGTACAGGGGAGACACCATATATTTT
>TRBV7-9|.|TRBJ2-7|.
CASSPSVDEQYF
TGTGCCAGCAGCCCCAGTGTGGACGAGCAGTACTTC
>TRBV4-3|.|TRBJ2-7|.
CASSQDWVAAYEQYF
TGCGCCAGCAGCCAAGATTGGGTAGCAGCCTACGAGCAGTACTTC
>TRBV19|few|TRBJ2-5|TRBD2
CASSIGGPSGEETQYF
TGTGCCAGTAGTATAGGGGGGCCTAGCGGGGAGGAGACCCAGTACTTC
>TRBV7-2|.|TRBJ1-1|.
CASSLGVLGGLNTEAFF
TGTGCCAGCAGCTTAGGCGTTCTCGGGGGGTTGAACACTGAAGCTTTCTTT
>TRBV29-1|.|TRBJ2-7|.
CSVDPGTYEQYF
TGCAGCGTTGACCCGGGAACCTACGAGCAGTACTTC
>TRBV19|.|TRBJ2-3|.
CASTPDKGQTDTQYF
TGTGCCAGTACCCCCGACAAGGGACAAACAGATACGCAGTATTTT
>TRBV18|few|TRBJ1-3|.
CASSRQNRAVRNTIYF
TGTGCCAGCTCGCGTCAAAACAGGGCCGTACGGAACACCATATATTTT
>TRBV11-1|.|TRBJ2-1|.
CASSYDNGVLSSYNEQFF
TGTGCCAGCAGCTACGACAACGGCGTACTGAGCTCCTACAATGAGCAGTTCTTC
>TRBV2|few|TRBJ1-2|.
CASREFGNYGYTF
TGTGCCAGCAGGGAGTTCGGTAACTATGGCTACACCTTC
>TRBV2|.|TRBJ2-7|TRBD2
CASRTASGAPYEQYF
TGTGCCAGCAGAACCGCTAGCGGGGCTCCCTACGAGCAGTACTTC
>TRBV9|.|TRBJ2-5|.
CASSPVGGAWETQYF
TGTGCCAGCAGCCCCGTGGGGGGGGCGTGGGAGACCCAGTACTTC
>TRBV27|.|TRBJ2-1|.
CASSYDSRNEQFF
TGTGCCAGCAGTTACGACAGCAGGAATGAGCAGTTCTTC
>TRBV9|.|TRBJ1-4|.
CASSVLGLQGEKLFF
TGTGCCAGCAGCGTCCTCGGTCTCCAGGGGGAAAAACTGTTTTTT
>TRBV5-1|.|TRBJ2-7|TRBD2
CASSSLKREISYEQYF
TGCGCCAGCAGCTCATTAAAGCGGGAGATCTCCTACGAGCAGTACTTC
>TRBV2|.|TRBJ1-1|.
CASSPDITNTEAFF
TGTGCCAGCTCGCCGGACATAACGAACACTGAAGCTTTCTTT
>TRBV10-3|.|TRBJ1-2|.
CAISEREVGYTF
TGTGCCATCAGTGAAAGGGAGGTTGGCTACACCTTC
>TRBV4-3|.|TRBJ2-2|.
CASSQEAPNTGELFF
TGCGCCAGCAGCCAAGAAGCACCGAACACCGGGGAGCTGTTTTTT
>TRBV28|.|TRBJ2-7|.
CASSLWSGEPRYEQYF
TGTGCCAGCAGTTTATGGTCCGGGGAGCCCCGTTACGAGCAGTACTTC
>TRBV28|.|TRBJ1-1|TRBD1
CASSKPGTGDTEAFF
TGTGCCAGCAGCAAACCCGGGACAGGGGACACTGAAGCTTTCTTT